This T cell receptor (beta chain) was sequenced for a study of T cells in Graves' hyperthyroidism and ophthalmopathy. Overall study context: Before treatment of any kind, peripheral blood was taken at initial diagnosis.

There were TCR beta CDR3 regions amplified from RNA transcripts. The primer set for the first-round RT-PCR of the TCR CDR3 was HTBI. TCRdb ran MiXCR on the multiplex PCR reads and lists one entry per CDR3 protein. The table records 550,000 to 850,000 distinct CDR3 sequences, 15% to 20% of them present only once. From germline, CDR1 is SGDLS and CDR2 YYNGEE. J was trimmed by 7 bases and V by 2 bases; bases with no gene match: 20. The CDR3 runs 19 residues. The receptor's source is a woman in her forties or fifties with Graves' hyperthyroidism that later progressed to Graves' ophthalmopathy. The J gene is TRBJ2-2, the V gene TRBV9, with TRBD1 matching 7 bases. The material sequenced was blood. The CDR3 here is CASSVNTPTRGQGVGELFF. The CDR3 DNA follows: TGTGCCAGCAGCGTGAACACACCCACGAGGGGGCAGGGGGTCGGGGAGCTGTTTTTT.